These 28 T cell receptor beta chains share one sample of origin, sequenced in a study of shared T cell receptors in the human thymus. Generated by immunoSEQ multiplex PCR, the TCRdb table keeps only in-frame clones and is missing some. The profile shows over 650,000 clones, 87% of them singletons. These data were also reused for a study on human thymus T cells.

Specimen: thymocytes. Source of these receptors: a boy less than two years old with a congenital heart defect.

V is TRBV27 and J is TRBJ1-4; perhaps TRBD1 as D (5 bases). Germline CDR1 and CDR2: MNHEY and SMNVEV (reference sequence). The CDR3 is made up of 17 amino acids. Trimming removed 3 bases at V and 4 bases at J, with 18 bases between. This chain's CDR3 is CASSFPRVPSLNEKLFF. The CDR3 coding sequence is TGTGCCAGCAGTTTTCCCAGGGTCCCCTCGCTTAATGAAAAACTGTTTTTT.

The rearrangement uses TRBV7-9 and TRBJ1-4, with TRBD1 identical over 8 bases. The CDR3 extends over 14 amino acids. Germline CDR1 is SEHNR and CDR2 is FQNEAQ (reference sequence). J was trimmed by 4 bases and V by 3 bases; bases with no gene match: 1. CDR3 nucleotide sequence: TGTGCCAGCAGCTTGACAGGGGTTAATGAAAAACTGTTTTTT. It translates to CASSLTGVNEKLFF.

This chain links TRBV27 with TRBJ1-6; 8 positions match TRBD1. The germline CDR1 and CDR2 sequences are MNHEY and SMNVEV (reference sequence). V shed 6 bases and J 6 bases; nucleotides not matched to a gene: 13. The CDR3 loop spans 17 amino acids. The DNA of the CDR3 is TGTGCCAGCAGAACCTCGGACAGGGCCCTCCGTAATTCACCCCTCCACTTT. Translation gives CASRTSDRALRNSPLHF.

The chain couples TRBV27 to TRBJ1-2; TRBD1 might be the D (5 bases). The V and J ends lost 6 bases and 0 bases respectively, with 11 bases between them. The CDR3 length is 14 residues. Germline values: CDR1 MNHEY, CDR2 SMNVEV (reference sequence). The CDR3 region has the DNA TGTGCCAGCAGGCCAGGGAGGGCTAACTATGGCTACACCTTC. It yields the protein CASRPGRANYGYTF.

The rearrangement uses TRBV29-1 and TRBJ2-7; maybe TRBD1 (6 bases). Germline CDR1 and CDR2: SQVTM and ANQGSEA. V lost 0 bases to trimming and J lost 5 bases, with 11 bases between them. The CDR3 sequence is 13 residues long. The CDR3 bases are TGCAGCGTTGAAGAACCTTACAGGGACGAGCAGTACTTC. This translates into CSVEEPYRDEQYF.

This clone was counted a single time. This sequence joins TRBV7-6 and TRBJ2-5, with D possibly TRBD2 on 5 matching bases. The J call may not be correct, given that the DNA end is closer to TRBJ2-7. The CDR3 has 15 amino acids. Germline CDR1 is SGHVS and CDR2 is FNYEAQ. This CDR3 reads CASSLREEGSYEQYF. CDR3 nucleotides: TGTGCCAGCAGCTTACGGGAAGAGGGCTCCTACGAGCAGTACTTC.

The rearrangement joins TRBV28 to TRBJ2-3; 11 positions agree with TRBD2. Germline V gives CDR1 MDHEN, CDR2 SYDVKM. The J segment lost 5 bases and the V segment lost 3 bases, leaving 4 bases of the junction unmatched. The CDR3 runs to 15 residues. CDR3 DNA sequence: TGTGCCAGCAGTTTGGCGCTAGCGGGAGGAGATACGCAGTATTTT. It yields the protein CASSLALAGGDTQYF.

This clone was counted only a few times. V and J are TRBV19 and TRBJ2-3; 9 bases fit TRBD2. CDR1 is LNHDA, CDR2 SQIVND, per germline (reference sequence). Trimming took 3 bases from V and 4 from J; bases not matched to a gene: 2. The CDR3 is 14 amino acids. CDR3: CASSIAGGSDTQYF. Here the CDR3 DNA reads TGTGCCAGTAGTATTGCGGGAGGGTCAGATACGCAGTATTTT.

Here the CDR3 DNA reads TGCGCCAGCAGCTTACCAAGCGGGACGTACAATGAGCAGTTCTTC. Translation: CASSLPSGTYNEQFF. V is TRBV5-1 and J is TRBJ2-1; TRBD2 agrees at 7 bases. With 2 bases clipped from V and 4 bases from J, the junction kept 6 bases outside the gene matches. Looked up from germline, CDR1 is SGHRS and CDR2 is YFSETQ. The CDR3 runs 15 residues.

V and J are TRBV4-3 and TRBJ2-7, with TRBD1 matching 9 bases. V lost 0 bases to trimming and J lost 2 bases; unmatched junction nucleotides: 14. The CDR3 consists of 19 residues. The germline V gene encodes CDR1 LGHNA and CDR2 YSLEER. The CDR3 loop reads CASSQDSRTGDFSAYEQYF. In DNA, the CDR3 is TGCGCCAGCAGCCAAGATTCCCGGACAGGGGACTTTTCCGCCTACGAGCAGTACTTC.

This clone turned up a few times. This chain joins TRBV15 and TRBJ1-2, with D unclear. Germline V lookup: CDR1 LNHNV, CDR2 YYDKDF (reference sequence). Trimming removed 1 base from V and 3 bases from J, with 15 bases in between. The length of the CDR3 is 16 residues. The CDR3, as DNA: TGTGCCACCAGCAGAGGTACGCTGACGACATACTATGGCTACACCTTC. Translating it yields CATSRGTLTTYYGYTF. Filled out from reference TRBV15 and TRBJ1-2, the complete variable domain reads DAMVIQNPRYQVTQFGKPVTLSCSQTLNHNVMYWYQQKSSQAPKLLFHYYDKDFNNEADTPDNFQSRRPNTSFCFLDIRSPGLGDTAMYLCATSRGTLTTYYGYTFGSGTRLTVV.

This clone appeared a few times. The CDR3 sequence is CASSWGTSGRALSNEQFF. The CDR3 nucleotides read TGTGCCAGCAGCTGGGGGACTAGCGGGAGGGCCCTATCCAATGAGCAGTTCTTC. The chain has TRBV5-4 and TRBJ2-1; 16 nucleotides agree with TRBD2. Looked up from germline, CDR1 is SGHNT and CDR2 is YYREEE (reference sequence). V shed 3 bases, J shed 6 bases, and the junction held 9 bases outside the gene matches. The CDR3 loop spans 18 amino acids.

This chain connects TRBV9 to TRBJ1-1, with a tentative D call TRBD1 (5 bases). In germline, CDR1 is SGDLS, CDR2 YYNGEE. The length of the CDR3 is 16 residues. V dropped 0 bases and J dropped 2 bases, with 14 bases sitting between them. The CDR3 region has the DNA TGTGCCAGCAGCGTAGTGGGGGAGGGTGTCAACACTGAAGCTTTCTTT. It encodes CASSVVGEGVNTEAFF. Full variable domain (missing parts from reference TRBV9 and TRBJ1-1): DSGVTQTPKHLITATGQRVTLRCSPRSGDLSVYWYQQSLDQGLQFLIQYYNGEERAKGNILERFSAQQFPDLHSELNLSSLELGDSALYFCASSVVGEGVNTEAFFGQGTRLTVV.

The chain couples TRBV6-5 to TRBJ2-7; 9 bases match TRBD1. This CDR3 contains 15 residues. In germline, CDR1 is MNHEY, CDR2 SVGAGI. J lost 5 bases, V lost 0 bases, and 5 bases had no gene match. The CDR3 region has the DNA TGTGCCAGCAGTTACTCGAGGGACAGGGTCGACGAGCAGTACTTC. This codes for CASSYSRDRVDEQYF.

The rearrangement joins TRBV7-2 to TRBJ1-4; TRBD1 might be the D (5 bases). Deletions cut 2 bases from V and 7 bases from J, with 17 bases between. From germline, CDR1 is SGHTA and CDR2 FQGNSA. There are 16 residues in the CDR3. This CDR3 reads CASSLIQGLGGEKLFF. In DNA form, the CDR3 reads TGTGCCAGCAGCTTAATTCAAGGGCTGGGGGGTGAAAAACTGTTTTTT. The whole variable domain, remainder taken from reference TRBV7-2 and TRBJ1-4, is GAGVSQSPSNKVTEKGKDVELRCDPISGHTALYWYRQSLGQGLEFLIYFQGNSAPDKSGLPSDRFSAERTGGSVSTLTIQRTQQEDSAVYLCASSLIQGLGGEKLFFGSGTQLSVL.

The rearrangement uses TRBV27 and TRBJ2-2; TRBD2 might be the D (7 bases). The CDR3 has 17 residues. Germline CDR1 MNHEY, CDR2 SMNVEV (reference sequence). V was pared by 5 bases and J by 4 bases, with 20 bases between. The CDR3: CASSLLGGAEGTGELFF. The CDR3 DNA is TGTGCCAGCAGTCTACTAGGGGGGGCGGAGGGCACCGGGGAGCTGTTTTTT.

Here the CDR3 reads CASSERDRANEKLFF. In DNA, the CDR3 is TGTGCCAGTAGTGAACGGGACAGGGCTAATGAAAAACTGTTTTTT. The genes are TRBV19 and TRBJ1-4, with 9 bases that match TRBD1. Looked up from germline, CDR1 is LNHDA and CDR2 is SQIVND (reference sequence). Trimming cost V 5 bases and J 3 bases; bases outside gene matches: 4. The CDR3 runs to 15 residues.

The V gene is TRBV5-1, the J gene TRBJ2-7; TRBD2 might be the D (6 bases). From germline, CDR1 is SGHRS and CDR2 YFSETQ. Trimming shortened V by 3 bases and J by 5 bases, and 12 bases separated the two germline ends. The CDR3 is 13 amino acids. This CDR3 is CASSSWDWDEQYF. As DNA, the CDR3 is TGCGCCAGCAGCTCCTGGGACTGGGACGAGCAGTACTTC.

The chain has TRBV25-1 and TRBJ2-7, with D perhaps matching TRBD2 (6 bases). The V gene lost 2 bases and the J gene lost 2 bases, with 13 bases spanning the gap. The CDR3 is made up of 15 amino acids. Looked up from germline, CDR1 is MGHDK and CDR2 is SYGVNS. This CDR3 reads CASSETGESTYEQYF. The CDR3 region has the DNA TGTGCCAGCAGTGAAACGGGGGAATCTACCTACGAGCAGTACTTC.

This chain uses TRBV13 with TRBJ1-2, with D possibly TRBD1 on 6 matching bases. The CDR3 covers 17 residues. Germline lookup yields CDR1 PRHDT and CDR2 FYEKMQ (reference sequence). V was clipped by 6 bases and J by 8 bases, with 28 bases between them. The CDR3 nucleotides are TGTGCCAGCAGACGTCGGATACAGGGTAAGGATCGTGCAGGCTACACCTTC. This translates into CASRRRIQGKDRAGYTF.

A single count supports this clone. The rearrangement uses TRBV18 and TRBJ1-1; 7 nucleotides line up with TRBD1. Germline trimming cut 4 bases from V and 0 bases from J; bases unmatched to any gene: 11. CDR3 length: 17 amino acids. Germline loops: CDR1 KGHSH, CDR2 LQKENI. This chain's CDR3 is CASSHLTGVTVNTEAFF. Written as DNA, the CDR3 is TGTGCCAGCTCACACCTAACAGGGGTCACCGTGAACACTGAAGCTTTCTTT.

The chain links TRBV14 to TRBJ2-7, with a possible D match to TRBD1 (5 bases). Germline V lookup: CDR1 SGHDN, CDR2 FVKESK. V lost 2 bases and J 2 bases, leaving 10 bases between the germline ends. The CDR3 runs to 14 residues. For the CDR3, the DNA is TGTGCCAGCAGCCAACTGGACACCACCTACGAGCAGTACTTC. Translated, it gives CASSQLDTTYEQYF.

CDR3 DNA sequence: TGTGCCAGCAGTTTTTCGGGGACAGGGTATGATATTTACACCTTC. As protein: CASSFSGTGYDIYTF. The rearrangement links TRBV28 to TRBJ1-2; 9 positions agree with TRBD1. V gave up 3 bases and J gave up 11 bases; unmatched junction bases: 13. Germline CDR1 reads MDHEN; CDR2 reads SYDVKM. The CDR3 contains 15 residues.

In its sample, this clone was seen once. The rearrangement links TRBV4-2 to TRBJ1-4, with D maybe TRBD1 (6 bases). CDR1 is LGHNA, CDR2 YNFKEQ, per germline. Trimming took off 0 bases at V and 5 bases at J, with 16 bases between the two ends. CDR3 size: 17 residues. CDR3 DNA sequence: TGTGCCAGCAGCCAAGATTCGGTAGGGACACCAAATGAAAAACTGTTTTTT. Translating it yields CASSQDSVGTPNEKLFF.

The rearrangement uses TRBV5-3 and TRBJ1-5; D is perhaps TRBD1 (5 bases). TRBV5-3 is labeled an ORF, and its function is uncertain. Trimming removed 1 base at V and 2 bases at J, with 19 bases between. The CDR3 spans 18 residues. CDR3 protein: CARSLTARVGVGNQPQHF. The CDR3 DNA reads as TGTGCCAGAAGCTTGACGGCCAGGGTAGGAGTGGGCAATCAGCCCCAGCATTTT.

This rearrangement joins TRBV4-3 to TRBJ2-1; a possible D gene is TRBD2 (5 bases). This CDR3 contains 17 residues. Germline-derived CDR1 and CDR2 are LGHNA and YSLEER. With 3 bases removed from V and 7 bases from J, the gap between germline ends came to 22 bases. CDR3 bases: TGCGCCAGCAGCCATGCTGTGGGATGGGAACTAGGGAATGAGCAGTTCTTC. Its protein product is CASSHAVGWELGNEQFF.

V and J are TRBV2 and TRBJ2-7, with 12 bases identical to TRBD2. Per the germline V gene, CDR1 is SNHLY and CDR2 is FYNNEI. This CDR3 contains 15 residues. V shed 6 bases and J 9 bases; nucleotides not matched to a gene: 12. The CDR3 nucleotides are TGTGCCAGCAGGCCGGGACTAGCGGGCCCCCGCGGGCAGTACTTC. Amino acids: CASRPGLAGPRGQYF.

The rearrangement uses TRBV4-3 and TRBJ1-2; 11 bases map to TRBD1. Germline V gene sequence: CDR1 LGHNA, CDR2 YSLEER. There are 18 residues in the CDR3. Trimming at V came to 0 bases and at J to 4 bases, leaving 10 bases not matched to a gene. CDR3 protein: CASSQDARDRGRIYGYTF. The CDR3 DNA follows: TGCGCCAGCAGCCAAGATGCCCGGGACAGGGGGAGAATCTATGGCTACACCTTC.